This T cell receptor (beta chain) was captured by sequencing in a study of blood T cell repertoires in COVID-19. TCRdb keeps only in-frame clones here, not all; method: immunoSEQ multiplex PCR. The sample shows some 21,000 clones, around nine tenths of them seen only once. Sequenced sample: peripheral blood. The origin of this receptor is a human donor with acute or convalescent COVID-19. The donor label of this sample is uncertain.

In nucleotides, the CDR3 is TGTGCCAGCAGCCAAGATCGAGGCCGGGCTTTCTTT. Amino acids: CASSQDRGRAFF. The rearrangement uses TRBV14 and TRBJ1-1; no clear D gene. The V gene lost 0 bases and the J gene lost 11 bases, with 10 bases spanning the gap. This CDR3 has 12 residues. Germline V lookup: CDR1 SGHDN, CDR2 FVKESK.